This is a list of T cell receptor beta chains from one sample in a study of blood T cell repertoires in COVID-19. Assay used: immunoSEQ multiplex PCR; TCRdb lists only in-frame clones, some missing. This sample has around 180,000 clones, with about 82% found just once. The sample consisted of peripheral blood. The receptor set was obtained from a woman aged 25 to 45 with acute or convalescent COVID-19. CDR3s include the opening cysteine and the closing phenylalanine or tryptophan. The D gene is left open where the match is weak. Not every row has a clone size; where given, it reads once, few, many or a size class.

>-|TRBJ2-5|TRBV25-1|TRBD2
CASRGLAVGEETQYF
TGTGCCAGCAGAGGACTAGCGGTGGGGGAAGAGACCCAGTACTTC
>few|TRBJ1-1|TRBV28|TRBD1
CASSLGQGFRTEAFF
TGTGCCAGCAGTTTAGGACAGGGGTTTCGCACTGAAGCTTTCTTT
>once|TRBJ2-7|TRBV7-9|-
CASSSHWARSSYEQYF
TGTGCCAGCAGCTCTCACTGGGCCAGAAGTTCCTACGAGCAGTACTTC
>-|TRBJ1-3|TRBV18|-
CASSSTDISGNTIYF
TGTGCCAGCTCCTCAACTGACATCTCTGGAAACACCATATATTTT
>once|TRBJ2-5|TRBV27|-
CASSSSPGGNQETQYF
TGTGCCAGCAGTTCTTCCCCCGGAGGGAACCAAGAGACCCAGTACTTC
>-|TRBJ1-5|TRBV2|TRBD1
CASSQDRGSQPQHF
TGTGCCAGCAGTCAAGACAGGGGTAGTCAGCCCCAGCATTTT
>-|TRBJ1-6|TRBV27|TRBD1
CASSLSTGTLARSPLHF
TGTGCCAGCAGTTTATCGACAGGGACCCTGGCGCGGTCACCCCTCCACTTT
>-|TRBJ1-5|TRBV19|TRBD1
CASSTYSPRGLGQPQHF
TGTGCCAGTAGTACTTACTCTCCTAGGGGGCTCGGTCAGCCCCAGCATTTT
>-|TRBJ2-4|TRBV10-2|TRBD2
CASGADRGVQYF
TGCGCCAGCGGAGCAGACCGGGGGGTTCAGTACTTC
>-|TRBJ2-3|TRBV6-4|-
CASSESGSTDTQYF
TGTGCCAGCAGTGAAAGCGGGAGCACAGATACGCAGTATTTT
>-|TRBJ1-2|TRBV4-2|-
CASSQGPRPTEGYTF
TGTGCCAGCAGCCAAGGGCCCCGGCCGACGGAGGGCTACACCTTC
>-|TRBJ2-1|TRBV7-9|-
CASSPQGSNEQFF
TGTGCCAGCAGCCCGCAGGGGTCCAATGAGCAGTTCTTC
>-|TRBJ2-3|TRBV5-1|TRBD2
CASSDSGRHTDTQYF
TGCGCCAGCAGCGATAGCGGGCGGCACACAGATACGCAGTATTTT
>few|TRBJ1-4|TRBV5-1|-
CASSLEGLANEKLFF
TGCGCCAGCAGCTTGGAGGGGTTGGCTAATGAAAAACTGTTTTTT
>-|TRBJ1-1|TRBV3-1/TRBV3-2|-
CASNYANTEAFF
TGTGCCAGCAACTATGCGAACACTGAAGCTTTCTTT
>-|TRBJ2-1|TRBV5-1|-
CASSLDSYNEQFF
TGCGCCAGCAGCTTAGACAGTTACAATGAGCAGTTCTTC
>few|TRBJ1-1|TRBV7-2|-
CASSFWSGGGDTEAFF
TGTGCCAGCAGCTTCTGGTCTGGGGGAGGCGACACTGAAGCTTTCTTT
>few|TRBJ1-2|TRBV19|-
CASSTRPPLNYGYTF
TGTGCCAGTAGTACCCGTCCCCCTCTTAACTATGGCTACACCTTC
>-|TRBJ1-1|TRBV6-2/TRBV6-3|TRBD1
CASSDRGWGTEAFF
TGTGCCAGCAGCGACAGGGGATGGGGCACTGAAGCTTTCTTT
>-|TRBJ1-2|TRBV12-3/TRBV12-4|-
CASSFSAGIGYTF
TGTGCCAGCAGTTTTTCGGCAGGGATAGGCTACACCTTC
>-|TRBJ2-7|TRBV7-8|TRBD2
CASSTASGSEQYF
TGTGCCAGCAGCACAGCTAGCGGGAGCGAGCAGTACTTC
>-|TRBJ2-2|TRBV27|TRBD2
CASSPTSGNTGELFF
TGTGCCAGCAGCCCGACTAGCGGTAACACCGGGGAGCTGTTTTTT
>-|TRBJ1-6|TRBV6-6|-
CASINPGQRNSPLHF
TGTGCCAGCATCAACCCCGGACAAAGGAACTCACCCCTCCACTTT
>-|TRBJ2-1|TRBV7-3|TRBD1
CASSSTNRQGAIYNEQFF
TGTGCCAGCAGCTCCACGAACCGACAGGGGGCTATCTACAATGAGCAGTTCTTC
>-|TRBJ1-1|TRBV27|TRBD1
CASSLSHRGTGNTEAFF
TGTGCCAGCAGTTTATCCCACAGGGGGACAGGGAACACTGAAGCTTTCTTT
>few|TRBJ1-6|TRBV4-1|-
CASRQGSYNSPLHF
TGCGCCAGCAGACAGGGCTCCTATAATTCACCCCTCCACTTT
>-|TRBJ2-4|TRBV28|TRBD1
CASSPPLLQGSKAKNIQYF
TGTGCCAGCAGCCCCCCCCTCCTACAGGGGTCTAAAGCCAAAAACATTCAGTACTTC
>-|TRBJ1-5|TRBV12-3/TRBV12-4|-
CAIGVSNQPQHF
TGTGCCATCGGTGTTAGCAATCAGCCCCAGCATTTT
>once|TRBJ2-1|TRBV19|TRBD2
CASRSSGSWVEQFF
TGTGCCAGTAGGTCTAGCGGGAGTTGGGTTGAGCAGTTCTTC
>-|TRBJ1-4|TRBV21-1|-
CASSEPPRQGRVDEKLFF
TGTGCCAGCAGCGAACCACCCCGACAGGGAAGGGTGGACGAAAAACTGTTTTTT
>-|TRBJ1-2|TRBV14|TRBD1
CASSPRTGDYYGYTF
TGTGCCAGCAGCCCCAGAACAGGGGACTACTATGGCTACACCTTC
>-|TRBJ2-7|TRBV5-1|-
CASSLQRGSAGQYF
TGCGCCAGCAGCTTGCAGAGGGGGTCGGCGGGGCAGTACTTC
>-|TRBJ2-1|TRBV20-1|-
CSASGSNEQFF
TGCAGTGCTAGCGGGAGCAATGAGCAGTTCTTC
>-|TRBJ2-1|TRBV5-5|TRBD2
CASRKAGVIWDEQFF
TGTGCCAGCCGAAAAGCGGGAGTGATTTGGGATGAGCAGTTCTTC
>-|TRBJ2-2|TRBV7-2|-
CASSLDLLTSLGELFF
TGTGCCAGCAGCTTAGATTTATTAACTAGCCTCGGGGAGCTGTTTTTT
>once|TRBJ2-7|TRBV28|-
CASSFPSTGAILYEQYF
TGTGCCAGCAGTTTCCCCTCGACAGGAGCCATTCTCTACGAGCAGTACTTC
>-|TRBJ2-3|TRBV9|-
CASSLNPGDTQYF
TGTGCCAGCAGCCTCAATCCGGGTGATACGCAGTATTTT
>-|TRBJ1-1|TRBV5-1|TRBD1
CASSRQGGTEAFF
TGCGCCAGCAGCAGACAGGGTGGCACTGAAGCTTTCTTT
>-|TRBJ1-6|TRBV7-3|TRBD1
CASSRAGTDNSPLHF
TGTGCCAGCAGCCGAGCCGGGACAGACAATTCACCCCTCCACTTT
>-|TRBJ2-1|TRBV7-6|TRBD2
CASSSGLAGVMDEQFF
TGTGCCAGCAGCTCGGGACTAGCGGGAGTTATGGATGAGCAGTTCTTC
>-|TRBJ1-2|TRBV2|-
CVSSGIPGGGYTF
TGTGTCAGCAGTGGGATTCCGGGCGGGGGCTACACCTTC
>-|TRBJ2-5|TRBV3-1/TRBV3-2|TRBD2
CASSPASGEETQYF
TGTGCCAGCAGCCCCGCCAGCGGGGAAGAGACCCAGTACTTC
>-|TRBJ1-5|TRBV28|-
CASSPHREQPQHF
TGTGCCAGCAGTCCCCACAGGGAGCAGCCCCAGCATTTT
>once|TRBJ2-1|TRBV19|-
CASSIGGTYNEQFF
TGTGCCAGTAGTATTGGCGGTACCTACAATGAGCAGTTCTTC
>-|TRBJ1-4|TRBV2|TRBD1
CASSRDRGYEKLFF
TGTGCCAGCAGTCGGGACAGGGGTTATGAAAAACTGTTTTTT
>-|TRBJ2-3|TRBV20-1|-
CSASLGTGSTDTQYF
TGCAGTGCTAGTTTAGGTACCGGGAGTACAGATACGCAGTATTTT
>-|TRBJ2-5|TRBV7-9|-
CASSFRERLQETQYF
TGTGCCAGCAGCTTTAGGGAGCGCCTGCAAGAGACCCAGTACTTC
>-|TRBJ1-3|TRBV7-2|-
CASSLVGVGGGSGNTIYF
TGTGCCAGCAGCTTAGTGGGTGTCGGGGGTGGATCTGGAAACACCATATATTTT
>-|TRBJ2-3|TRBV6-4|TRBD2
CASTQTSGGARDTQYF
TGTGCCAGCACCCAGACTAGCGGGGGGGCTAGAGATACGCAGTATTTT
>-|TRBJ2-2|TRBV6-5|TRBD1
CASSWDSANTGELFF
TGTGCCAGCAGTTGGGACAGCGCGAACACCGGGGAGCTGTTTTTT
>-|TRBJ1-2|TRBV6-5|-
CASSLLGVEGYTF
TGTGCCAGCAGCCTCCTCGGGGTGGAGGGCTACACCTTC
>-|TRBJ2-2|TRBV11-3|TRBD2
CASSLAGGFNTGELFF
TGTGCCAGCAGCTTAGCCGGGGGGTTCAACACCGGGGAGCTGTTTTTT
>once|TRBJ1-1|TRBV15|-
CATRLHGQPGDTEAFF
TGTGCCACCAGATTACACGGACAGCCTGGGGACACTGAAGCTTTCTTT